Listed below are T cell receptor beta chains from one sample, sequenced in a study of T cells in Graves' hyperthyroidism and ophthalmopathy. TCRdb analysed the multiplex PCR reads with MiXCR anew, one entry per CDR3 protein. This table has about 290,000 distinct CDR3 sequences, about 15% appearing once. The sample taken for sequencing was blood. The receptor source for this set is a man aged 25 to 40 with Graves' hyperthyroidism. CDR3s include the opening cysteine and the closing phenylalanine or tryptophan. The order of the fields is V gene, J gene, CDR3 protein.

TRBV7-8,TRBJ1-5,CASSLVTGGDQPQHF
TRBV7-7,TRBJ2-1,CASSSPGGFEQFF
TRBV27,TRBJ2-2,CASRGKGPNTGELFF
TRBV5-6,TRBJ1-1,CASSLGWGRTEAFF
TRBV5-1,TRBJ2-5,CASSLSPSGQETQYF
TRBV5-1,TRBJ2-5,CASSPIVQETQYF
TRBV7-9,TRBJ2-1,CASSSQTSGRAGEQFF
TRBV7-9,TRBJ2-4,CASSLAVSSGRGAKNIQYF
TRBV7-9,TRBJ2-3,CASSWTSGDTQYF
TRBV12-3/TRBV12-4,TRBJ1-3,CASSVTGNTIYF
TRBV6-2/TRBV6-3,TRBJ2-7,CAIQAGPVHEQYF
TRBV11-2,TRBJ2-1,CASSLTLAGVGAYNEQFF
TRBV27,TRBJ2-1,CASSLSGGNQYNEQFF
TRBV20-1,TRBJ2-1,CSARGPTGGAGAASHEQFF
TRBV5-6,TRBJ1-2,CASSPGHLNYGYTF
TRBV5-6,TRBJ2-4,CASSYSSGKNIQYF
TRBV28,TRBJ2-5,CASSLPGTGGETQYF
TRBV12-3/TRBV12-4,TRBJ1-1,CASILRGADTEAFF
TRBV6-2/TRBV6-3,TRBJ2-1,CASSGRSSYNEQFF
TRBV7-9,TRBJ2-2,CASSPGRHHVFRTGELFF
TRBV6-1,TRBJ2-5,CASSPGQLETQYF